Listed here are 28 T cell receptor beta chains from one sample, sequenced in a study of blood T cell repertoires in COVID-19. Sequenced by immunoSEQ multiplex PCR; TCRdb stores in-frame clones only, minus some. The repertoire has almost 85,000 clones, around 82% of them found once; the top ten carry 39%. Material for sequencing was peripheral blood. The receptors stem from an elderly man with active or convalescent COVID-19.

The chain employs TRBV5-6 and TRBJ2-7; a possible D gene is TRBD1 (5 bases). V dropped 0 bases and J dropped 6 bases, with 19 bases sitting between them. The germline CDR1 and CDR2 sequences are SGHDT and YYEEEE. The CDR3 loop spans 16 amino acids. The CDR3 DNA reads TGTGCCAGCAGCTTGGAGGGAACAGGTCTTGGGTTCGAGCAGTACTTC. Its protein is CASSLEGTGLGFEQYF.

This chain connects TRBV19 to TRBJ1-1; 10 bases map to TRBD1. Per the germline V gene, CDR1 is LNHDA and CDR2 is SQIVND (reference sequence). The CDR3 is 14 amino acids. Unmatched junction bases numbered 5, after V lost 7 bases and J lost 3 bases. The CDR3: CASIGGQGYTEAFF. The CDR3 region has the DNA TGTGCCAGTATTGGGGGACAGGGGTACACTGAAGCTTTCTTT.

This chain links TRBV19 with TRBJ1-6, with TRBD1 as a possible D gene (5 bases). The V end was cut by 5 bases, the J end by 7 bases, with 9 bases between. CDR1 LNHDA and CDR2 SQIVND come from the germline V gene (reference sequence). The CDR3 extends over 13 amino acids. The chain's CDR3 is CASSPRQNSPLHF. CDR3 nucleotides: TGTGCCAGTAGTCCGAGACAGAATTCACCCCTCCACTTT.

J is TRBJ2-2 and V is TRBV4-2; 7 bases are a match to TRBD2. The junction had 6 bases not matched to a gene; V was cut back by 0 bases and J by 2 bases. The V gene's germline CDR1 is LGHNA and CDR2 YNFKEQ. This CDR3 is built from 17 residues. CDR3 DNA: TGTGCCAGCAGCCAAGACTGGCTAGCGGCAAACACCGGGGAGCTGTTTTTT. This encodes CASSQDWLAANTGELFF.

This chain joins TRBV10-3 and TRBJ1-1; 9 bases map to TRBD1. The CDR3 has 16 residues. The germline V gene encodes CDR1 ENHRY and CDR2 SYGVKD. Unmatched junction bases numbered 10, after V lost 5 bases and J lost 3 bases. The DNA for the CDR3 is TGTGCCATCAGTTTGGGGACAGGGAGGACCGACACTGAAGCTTTCTTT. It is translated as CAISLGTGRTDTEAFF.

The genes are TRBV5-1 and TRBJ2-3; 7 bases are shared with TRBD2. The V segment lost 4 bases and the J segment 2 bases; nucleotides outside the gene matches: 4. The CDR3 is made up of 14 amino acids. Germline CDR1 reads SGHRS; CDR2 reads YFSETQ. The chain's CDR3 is CASSPGTNTDTQYF. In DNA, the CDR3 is TGCGCCAGCAGCCCCGGGACTAACACAGATACGCAGTATTTT.

CDR3 in DNA: TGTGCCAGCAGGGCGACAGGGGAACATCAGCCCCAGCATTTT. Translating gives CASRATGEHQPQHF. This rearrangement joins TRBV28 to TRBJ1-5; 8 bases fit TRBD1. This CDR3 spans 14 amino acids. V shed 6 bases and J 5 bases; nucleotides not matched to a gene: 6. CDR1 is MDHEN and CDR2 is SYDVKM in the germline V gene.

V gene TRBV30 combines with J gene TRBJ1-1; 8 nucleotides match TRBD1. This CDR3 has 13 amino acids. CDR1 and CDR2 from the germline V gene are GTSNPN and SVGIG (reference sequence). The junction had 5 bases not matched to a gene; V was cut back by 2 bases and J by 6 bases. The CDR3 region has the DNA TGTGCCTGGAGTCCGGACAGGGTCGCTGAAGCTTTCTTT. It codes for CAWSPDRVAEAFF.

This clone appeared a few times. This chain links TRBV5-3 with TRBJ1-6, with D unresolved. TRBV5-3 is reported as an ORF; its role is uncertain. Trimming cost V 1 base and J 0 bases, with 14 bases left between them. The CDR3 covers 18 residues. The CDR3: CARSLSKLLSSYNSPLHF. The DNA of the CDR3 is TGTGCCAGAAGCTTGAGTAAGTTATTGAGCTCCTATAATTCACCCCTCCACTTT.

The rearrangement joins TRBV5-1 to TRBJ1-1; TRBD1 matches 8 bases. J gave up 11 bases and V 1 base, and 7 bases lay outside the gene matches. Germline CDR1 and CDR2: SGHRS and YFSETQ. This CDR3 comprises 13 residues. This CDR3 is CASSLRDRLIAFF. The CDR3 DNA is TGCGCCAGCAGCTTGCGGGACAGGCTCATCGCTTTCTTT.

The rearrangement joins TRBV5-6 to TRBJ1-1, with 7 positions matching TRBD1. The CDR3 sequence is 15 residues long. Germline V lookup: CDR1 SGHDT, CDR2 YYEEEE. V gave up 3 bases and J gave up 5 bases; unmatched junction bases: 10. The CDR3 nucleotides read TGTGCCAGCAGCTCGAGTAAGACAGGGCGGACTGAAGCTTTCTTT. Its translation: CASSSSKTGRTEAFF.

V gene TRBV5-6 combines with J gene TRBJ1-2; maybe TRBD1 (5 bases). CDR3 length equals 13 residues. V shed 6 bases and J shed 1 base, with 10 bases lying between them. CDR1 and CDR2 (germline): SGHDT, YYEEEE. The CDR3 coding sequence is TGTGCCAGCACCCCGGGACTTAACTATGGCTACACCTTC. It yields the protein CASTPGLNYGYTF.

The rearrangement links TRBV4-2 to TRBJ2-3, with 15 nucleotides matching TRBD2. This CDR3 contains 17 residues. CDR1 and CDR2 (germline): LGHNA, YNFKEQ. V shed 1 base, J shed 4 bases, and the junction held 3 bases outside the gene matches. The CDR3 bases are TGTGCCAGCAGCCAAGGGACTAGCGGGGGGGCATCAGATACGCAGTATTTT. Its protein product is CASSQGTSGGASDTQYF.

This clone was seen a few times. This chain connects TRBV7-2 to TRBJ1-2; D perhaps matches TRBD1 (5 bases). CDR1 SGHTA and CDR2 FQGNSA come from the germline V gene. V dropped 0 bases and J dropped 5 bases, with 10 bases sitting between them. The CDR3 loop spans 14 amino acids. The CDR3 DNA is TGTGCCAGCAGCTTAGCCAGGGAATGGTATGGCTACACCTTC. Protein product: CASSLAREWYGYTF.

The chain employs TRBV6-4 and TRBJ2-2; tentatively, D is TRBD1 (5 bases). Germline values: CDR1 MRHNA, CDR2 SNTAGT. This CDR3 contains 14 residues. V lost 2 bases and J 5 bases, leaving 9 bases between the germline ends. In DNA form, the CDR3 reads TGTGCCAGCAGTGACAAGGGGCGAACCGGGGAGCTGTTTTTT. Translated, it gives CASSDKGRTGELFF.

In DNA, the CDR3 is TGTGCCAGCAGTTACTCCGTCAGGGGGTACCAAGAGACCCAGTACTTC. Translating it yields CASSYSVRGYQETQYF. V is TRBV6-6 and J is TRBJ2-5, with 7 bases identical to TRBD1. CDR1 is MNHNY and CDR2 is SVGAGI in the germline V gene (reference sequence). After removal of 0 bases from V and 0 bases from J, the junction contained 4 bases not matched to a gene. This CDR3 has 16 residues.

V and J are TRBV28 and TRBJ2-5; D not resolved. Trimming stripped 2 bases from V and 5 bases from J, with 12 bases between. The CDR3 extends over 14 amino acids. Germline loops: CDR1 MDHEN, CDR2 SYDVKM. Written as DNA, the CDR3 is TGTGCCAGCAGTTTAGACTCCGACTGGGAGACCCAGTACTTC. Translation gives CASSLDSDWETQYF.

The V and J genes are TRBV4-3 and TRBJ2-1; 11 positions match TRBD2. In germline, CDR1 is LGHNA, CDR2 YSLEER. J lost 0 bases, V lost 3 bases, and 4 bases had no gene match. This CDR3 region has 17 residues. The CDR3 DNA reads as TGCGCCAGCAGCCAGTTAGCGGGAGGGAGCTCCTACAATGAGCAGTTCTTC. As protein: CASSQLAGGSSYNEQFF.

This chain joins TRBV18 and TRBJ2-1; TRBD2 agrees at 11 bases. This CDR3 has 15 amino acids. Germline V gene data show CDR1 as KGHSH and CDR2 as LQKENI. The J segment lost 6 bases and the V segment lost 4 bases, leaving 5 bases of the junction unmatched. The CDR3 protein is CASSLTSGSGNEQFF. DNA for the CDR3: TGTGCCAGCTCACTAACTAGCGGGAGCGGCAATGAGCAGTTCTTC.

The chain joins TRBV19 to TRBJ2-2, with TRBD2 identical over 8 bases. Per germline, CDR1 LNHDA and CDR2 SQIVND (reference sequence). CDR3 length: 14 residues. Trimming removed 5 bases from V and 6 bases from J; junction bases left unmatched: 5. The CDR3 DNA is TGTGCCAGTAGTCTCTGGACTAGCTCCGGGGAGCTGTTTTTT. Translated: CASSLWTSSGELFF.

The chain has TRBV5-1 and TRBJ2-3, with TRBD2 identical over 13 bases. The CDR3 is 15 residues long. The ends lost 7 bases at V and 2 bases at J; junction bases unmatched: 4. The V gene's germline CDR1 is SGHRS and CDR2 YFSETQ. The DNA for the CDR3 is TGCGCCAGCGGAACTAGCGGGGGGGCCACAGATACGCAGTATTTT. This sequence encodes CASGTSGGATDTQYF.

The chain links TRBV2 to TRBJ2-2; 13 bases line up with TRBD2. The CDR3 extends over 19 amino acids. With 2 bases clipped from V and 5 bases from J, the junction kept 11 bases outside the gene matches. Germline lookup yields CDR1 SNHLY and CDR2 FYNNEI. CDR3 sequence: CASSEYATGLAGRTGELFF. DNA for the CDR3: TGTGCCAGCAGTGAATATGCGACGGGACTAGCGGGGCGTACCGGGGAGCTGTTTTTT.

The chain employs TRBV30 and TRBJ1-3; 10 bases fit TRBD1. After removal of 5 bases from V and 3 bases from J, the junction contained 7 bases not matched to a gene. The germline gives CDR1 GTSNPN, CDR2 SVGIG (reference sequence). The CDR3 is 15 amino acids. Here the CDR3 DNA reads TGTGCCTGGGGTAGACAGGGGGCAGGTGGAAACACCATATATTTT. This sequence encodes CAWGRQGAGGNTIYF.

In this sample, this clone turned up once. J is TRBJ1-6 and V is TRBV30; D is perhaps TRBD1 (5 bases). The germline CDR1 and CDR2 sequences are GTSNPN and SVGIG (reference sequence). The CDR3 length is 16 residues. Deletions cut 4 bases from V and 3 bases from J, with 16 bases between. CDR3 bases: TGTGCCTGGACAAGATCGGGGGTTGACTATAATTCACCCCTCCACTTT. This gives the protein CAWTRSGVDYNSPLHF.

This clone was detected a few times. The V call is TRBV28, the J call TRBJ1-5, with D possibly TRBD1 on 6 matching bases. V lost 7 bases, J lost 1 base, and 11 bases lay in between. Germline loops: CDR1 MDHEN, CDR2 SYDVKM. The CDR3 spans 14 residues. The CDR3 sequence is CASTPGVSNQPQHF. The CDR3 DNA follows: TGTGCCAGCACCCCAGGGGTGAGCAATCAGCCCCAGCATTTT.

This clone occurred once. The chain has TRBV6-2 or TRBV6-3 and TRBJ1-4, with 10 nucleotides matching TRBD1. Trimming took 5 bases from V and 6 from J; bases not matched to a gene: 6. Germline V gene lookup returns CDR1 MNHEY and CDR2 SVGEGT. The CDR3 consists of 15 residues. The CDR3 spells CASSGPGTGDEKLFF. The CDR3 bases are TGTGCCAGCAGTGGCCCCGGGACAGGGGATGAAAAACTGTTTTTT.

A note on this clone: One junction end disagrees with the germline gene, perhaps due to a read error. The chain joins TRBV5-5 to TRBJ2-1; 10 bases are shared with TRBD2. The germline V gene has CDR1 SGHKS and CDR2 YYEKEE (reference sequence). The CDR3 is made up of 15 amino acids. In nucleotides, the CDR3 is TGTACCAGCAGGATTGGACTAGCGGATTACAATGAGCAGTTCTTC. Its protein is CTSRIGLADYNEQFF.

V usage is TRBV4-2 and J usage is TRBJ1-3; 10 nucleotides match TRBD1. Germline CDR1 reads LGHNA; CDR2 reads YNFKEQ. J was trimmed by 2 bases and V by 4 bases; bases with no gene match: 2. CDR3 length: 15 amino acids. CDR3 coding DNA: TGTGCCAGCAGCCCGGGACAGGGGCCTGGAAACACCATATATTTT. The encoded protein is CASSPGQGPGNTIYF.